This T cell receptor (beta chain) was captured by sequencing in a study of blood T cells in healthy people across ages. This clonotype turned up a few times. Alongside a J-beta primer mix, a sample-barcoded 5' primer served in a second PCR lasting about 7 to 11 cycles. MiXCR, run by TCRdb on the 5' RACE reads, gives a single entry per CDR3 protein. Counted here are roughly 1,000,000 distinct CDR3 sequences, almost 25% occurring once; the ten biggest clones make up less than 0.75%. The CDR3 contains 17 residues. Per germline, CDR1 SGDLS and CDR2 YYNGEE. This sample also appeared in a second study, on T cells of mothers and their children. This second study says: According to the study, all extracted RNA entered cDNA synthesis at roughly 1.5 ug per 15 ul.

This chain connects TRBV9 to TRBJ2-5; the D call may be TRBD1 or TRBD2 (5 bases each). The closer fit of TRBJ2-1 to the DNA end suggests the J call may be wrong. The source of this sequence is a girl under 10 years old in good health. Source material: blood. Here the CDR3 DNA reads TGTGCCAGCAGCGCCCAACGCGATAGGGGAGACTACAATGAGCAGTTCTTC. It codes for CASSAQRDRGDYNEQFF.